The TCR beta chain described here comes from a study of OX40 agonist ivuxolimab in advanced cancers. For the study at large: Patients receiving dose escalation had hepatocellular carcinoma, melanoma, renal cell or head and neck cancer.

A remark on this clone: Its specificity is not known.

Using immunoSEQ multiplex PCR, the repertoire was profiled, and TCRdb retains in-frame clones only, with some absent. The sample lists approximately 60,000 clones, around 92% occurring once. Trimming cost V 4 bases and J 0 bases, with 9 bases left between them. The CDR3 runs 14 residues. Germline CDR1 reads PRHDT; CDR2 reads FYEKMQ (reference sequence). Study-wide results and limits: In the 0.1 to 3.0 mg/kg range, CD4+ and CD8+ blood T cells had expanded clonally by week 6.

The sequenced sample was CD4+ or CD8+ T cells sorted from blood, obtained in a trial of the OX40 agonist ivuxolimab. This chain connects TRBV13 to TRBJ1-1; no clear D gene. The source of this sequence is an adult with an advanced solid tumor such as melanoma, head and neck, liver or kidney cancer. In DNA, the CDR3 is TGTGCCAGCAGCTCTCCAAACATGAACACTGAAGCTTTCTTT. Translation gives CASSSPNMNTEAFF.